Following are 14 T cell receptor beta chains from one sample sequenced in a study of T cells in Graves' hyperthyroidism and ophthalmopathy (dated by TCRdb to about 2019). Libraries were made using multiplex PCR. Instrument used: Illumina HiSeq 2000. TCR beta CDR3 regions were amplified from RNA transcripts. The TCR CDR3 was subjected to a first round of RT-PCR using the HTBI primer set and the Qiagen OneStep RT-PCR kit. TCRdb reworked the public reads: Q25 trimming with fastp, MiXCR clone assembly, productive beta chains retained. Records with the same CDR3 protein are collapsed into one entry carrying the most frequent genes and DNA. Here the sample has just under 750,000 distinct CDR3 sequences; approximately 36% occur a single time. Of the sample, around a third falls within the top ten clones. Sequences were obtained from blood. Source of these receptors: a woman between 40 and 55 years old with Graves' hyperthyroidism.

In its sample, this clonotype was seen many times. This chain joins TRBV7-8 and TRBJ1-5; D unclear. Trimming pared 2 bases from V and 0 bases from J, leaving 17 bases between. This CDR3 spans 18 amino acids. CDR1 is SGHVS and CDR2 is FQNEAQ in the germline V gene. CDR3 amino acids: CASSLRVLGSNSNQPQHF. CDR3 DNA: TGTGCCAGCAGCTTACGGGTTCTCGGGAGCAATAGCAATCAGCCCCAGCATTTT.

The chain links TRBV9 to TRBJ2-5; tentatively, D is TRBD2 (5 bases). CDR1 and CDR2 (germline): SGDLS, YYNGEE. V shed 4 bases and J shed 7 bases, with 17 bases lying between them. The CDR3 length is 14 residues. CDR3 in amino acids: CASSLTPEGGTQYF. CDR3 DNA: TGTGCCAGCAGCCTCACCCCCGAGGGCGGGACCCAGTACTTC.

Ten or more counts support this clonotype. This chain connects TRBV2 to TRBJ1-6; possible D gene TRBD1, 5 bases. This CDR3 spans 14 amino acids. Germline V gene data show CDR1 as SNHLY and CDR2 as FYNNEI. The ends were cut back, 4 bases at V and 5 bases at J, with 9 bases in the middle. CDR3 nucleotides: TGTGCCAGCAGTGGGACAAGCGATAATTCACCCCTCCACTTT. Encoded protein: CASSGTSDNSPLHF.

On this clonotype itself: This may arise from a read error, as a much more abundant clone is one base away. The V call is TRBV24-1, the J call TRBJ2-1; D could derive from TRBD1 or TRBD2 (5 bases each). Germline CDR1 and CDR2: KGHDR and SFDVKD. This CDR3 comprises 18 residues. CDR3 nucleotides: TGTGCCACCAGTGACCCCGGGAAGGCCGACAGCTCCTACAATGGGCAGTTCTTC. It codes for CATSDPGKADSSYNGQFF.

This clonotype was seen a few times. CDR3: CASSGPGRSLYEQYF. Written as DNA, the CDR3 is TGTGCCAGCAGTGGACCGGGACGCTCTCTCTACGAGCAGTACTTC. This rearrangement joins TRBV6-4 to TRBJ2-7; D may match TRBD1 or TRBD2 (5 bases each). Germline CDR1 is MRHNA and CDR2 is SNTAGT. V lost 4 bases and J 3 bases, leaving 16 bases between the germline ends. The CDR3 sequence is 15 residues long.

Concerning this clonotype itself: A much larger clone differs by one base, so this may be a read error. V is TRBV10-3 and J is TRBJ2-2; the D gene is possibly TRBD2 (5 bases). This CDR3 spans 15 amino acids. Per the germline V gene, CDR1 is ENHRY and CDR2 is SYGVKD. CDR3 region: CAISARPPTTGKLFF. The CDR3 bases are TGTGCCATCAGTGCAAGGCCCCCCACGACCGGGAAGCTGTTTTTT.

In its sample, this clonotype was seen many times. In nucleotides, the CDR3 is TGCGCCAGCAGCCAGGACAGGGCAGAAGTTAATGAAAAACTGTTTTTT. Amino acid sequence: CASSQDRAEVNEKLFF. This rearrangement joins TRBV5-1 to TRBJ1-4; 8 bases fit TRBD1. Germline CDR1 SGHRS, CDR2 YFSETQ. V trimming: 4 bases; J trimming: 4 bases; junction bases outside the gene matches: 9. CDR3 length: 16 amino acids.

The table lists this clonotype with a few counts. At one of its ends the junction is not consistent with the germline gene, which may arise from a read error. The chain recombines TRBV3-1 with TRBJ2-7, with a tentative D call TRBD2 (5 bases). Germline V CDR1 and CDR2: LGHDT, YNNKEL (reference sequence). CDR3 length equals 11 residues. CDR3 in DNA: TGTGCCAGCAGCCAAGATAATGGACTCCGATTC. Residues: CASSQDNGLRF.

This clonotype was seen at least ten times. The chain recombines TRBV20-1 with TRBJ2-7; possibly TRBD2 for D (5 bases). With 5 bases removed from V and 0 bases from J, the gap between germline ends came to 17 bases. The CDR3 is 15 amino acids. Looked up from germline, CDR1 is DFQATT and CDR2 is SNEGSKA (reference sequence). CDR3: CSAWTASTPSYEQYF. The DNA for the CDR3 is TGCAGTGCTTGGACTGCGTCCACCCCCTCCTACGAGCAGTACTTC.

This clonotype has only one observation. This chain's CDR3 is CAISYDRNTEAFF. CDR3 DNA sequence: TGTGCCATCAGTTACGACAGGAACACTGAAGCTTTCTTT. The chain joins TRBV10-3 to TRBJ1-1; maybe TRBD1 (5 bases). Germline CDR1 reads ENHRY; CDR2 reads SYGVKD. Trimming left V 5 bases short and J 1 base short, with 8 bases between. This CDR3 is built from 13 residues.

The chain uses TRBV15 and TRBJ1-4; D is undetermined. The CDR3 covers 13 residues. V lost 8 bases, J lost 3 bases, and 10 bases lay in between. Germline V gene lookup returns CDR1 LNHNV and CDR2 YYDKDF (reference sequence). The CDR3 DNA sequence: TGTGCCACCGCCGACCAGGCTAATGAAAAACTGTTTTTT. This encodes CATADQANEKLFF.

The rearrangement uses TRBV2 and TRBJ2-1, with 7 positions matching TRBD1. CDR1 SNHLY and CDR2 FYNNEI come from the germline V gene. This CDR3 comprises 15 residues. Trimming at V came to 10 bases and at J to 0 bases, leaving 9 bases not matched to a gene. CDR3 DNA sequence: TGTGCCATACAATCGGACAGGAGCTCCTACAATGAGCAGTTCTTC. This translates into CAIQSDRSSYNEQFF.

This clonotype was seen a handful of times. The chain links TRBV6-1 to TRBJ1-3, with D uncertain. V shed 2 bases and J shed 0 bases, with 11 bases lying between them. The CDR3 covers 16 residues. Germline CDR1 and CDR2: MNHNS and SASEGT. The CDR3 sequence: CASSERMFFSGNTIYF. DNA of the CDR3: TGTGCCAGCAGTGAACGGATGTTCTTCTCTGGAAACACCATATATTTT.

This clonotype was found many times. The chain couples TRBV13 to TRBJ1-2; D is undetermined. The CDR3 totals 12 residues. Trimming left V 7 bases short and J 8 bases short, with 14 bases between. CDR1 and CDR2 (germline): PRHDT, FYEKMQ (reference sequence). The CDR3 DNA reads TGTGCCAGCACTAGACCAAGTTCGGGCTACACCTTC. Its protein is CASTRPSSGYTF.